This T cell receptor (beta chain) was retrieved from a study of CD8+ T cells in alopecia areata. Extraction and reverse transcription of RNA yielded cDNA as the sequencing template. Sequencing was performed with immunoSEQ multiplex PCR; in TCRdb, only in-frame clones are kept and a portion is missing. The sample yields 200,000 or so clones, roughly 56% seen once. V lost 7 bases and J 6 bases, leaving 14 bases between the germline ends. Germline assignment: CDR1 SQVTM and CDR2 ANQGSEA. The CDR3 runs to 12 residues. What was sequenced was CD8+ T cells sorted from blood. This clonotype was obtained from a human donor in good health. The J gene is TRBJ2-3, the V gene TRBV29-1; tentatively, D is TRBD1 or TRBD2 (5 bases each). CDR3 sequence: CSGTGTPDTQYF. CDR3 coding DNA: TGCAGCGGAACCGGGACCCCGGATACGCAGTATTTT.